The subject of this entry is one TCR beta chain. The antigen it binds to is not known. No base-level quality is on record; no much larger clone is a single base apart. Collaborating institutions collected whole blood in K2EDTA tubes following their own protocols. For TCRbeta analysis, collaborator samples were shipped as frozen whole blood, as isolated PBMCs, or as DNA extracted from either sample type. TCRbeta CDR3 regions were amplified from genomic DNA by means of the immunoSEQ Assay, a bias-controlled multiplex PCR. The original pipeline was this. The number of nucleated cells in each sample was estimated from the amplification of reference gene primers within the assay. To quantify the absolute abundance of each unique TCRbeta CDR3 rearrangement, sequence reads were collapsed and filtered. Productive Simpson clonality was computed per sample as the square root of Simpson's diversity index over productive rearrangements. Sourced from immuneACCESS, this table was stored by TCRdb with only in-frame sequences that have V and J called. A share of the clones is absent; for the studies checked, an unresolved V gene accounts for under half, and the remainder has no known explanation. The D gene and trimming were derived from the DNA, and the V and J assignments and clone size from that table. The sample profile shows about 150,000 clones; around four fifths of them were found once. The ten most abundant clones make up roughly 2.9% of the sample.

The data stem from a study of blood T cell repertoires in COVID-19 (dated by TCRdb to the early 2020s). About the study as a whole: Samples covering the acute and convalescent phases of COVID-19 were provided by collaborators in the United States, Italy and Spain. HLA class I and class II types, where available, came from metadata supplied by the sample provider rather than from assay-based typing. The samples were drawn from the first 160 participants of the ongoing ImmuneRACE study and from 1,254 subjects provided by 6 global collaborators. The dataset comprised deeply sampled blood TCRbeta repertoires from subjects exposed to, actively infected with, or recovered from COVID-19. Nearly every sample came with metadata listing a de-identified subject ID, COVID-19 status, age in years and sex. The material from the prospective study consisted of cDNA or gDNA derived from T cells, B-cell-depleted T cells, or PBMCs. The repertoires were released in a freely available public database intended as a resource for research on the immune response to SARS-CoV-2. The full study reports these points: Clinical and demographic metadata were provided uncurated, with the amount varying by source and participant.

V and J are truncated by 4 bases and 3 bases respectively, leaving an intervening sequence of 11 bases. Reading the germline V gene gives CDR1 SGHTA and CDR2 FQGTGA. The CDR3 has 14 amino acids, counting the end cysteine and phenylalanine. The read is trimmed to its CDR3 DNA, 42 bases read in frame from base 1. The V gene is TRBV7-3 and the J gene is TRBJ2-3; a tentative D call is TRBD2 (7 bases match). Source material: peripheral blood. This receptor was taken from a woman aged 55 to 70 with acute or convalescent COVID-19. The DNA sequence reads TGTGCCAGCAGCTCACAGGGAGGGACAGATACGCAGTATTTT. Protein translation: CASSSQGGTDTQYF.